Included here is one T cell receptor (beta chain) sequence, with context. This entry belongs to a study of blood T cell repertoires in COVID-19. Across the whole study: COVID-19 samples collected from the United States, Italy and Spain covered acute and convalescent phases. Nucleic acid was either cDNA or gDNA, and it came from T cells, B-cell-depleted T cells, or PBMCs.

TCRdb's copy holds only in-frame clones and misses some; the assay was immunoSEQ multiplex PCR. The table records about 260,000 clones, around nine tenths of them present only once. Patients from Seattle were sampled longitudinally, starting during active infection. Germline V lookup: CDR1 SGHKS, CDR2 YYEKEE (reference sequence). There are 16 residues in the CDR3. J gave up 5 bases and V 1 base, and 8 bases lay outside the gene matches. This clonotype was obtained from a woman between 65 and 79 years old with COVID-19, enrolled during active disease. The V and J genes are TRBV5-5 and TRBJ2-2; 7 nucleotides line up with TRBD1. Sequencing was done on a sample of peripheral blood. In nucleotides, the CDR3 is TGTGCCAGCAGCTTGACGGCAGGGGGTGGAACCGGGGAGCTGTTTTTT. The encoded protein is CASSLTAGGGTGELFF.